This T cell receptor beta chain was found in a study of blood T cell repertoires in COVID-19. Germline trimming cut 4 bases from V and 0 bases from J; bases unmatched to any gene: 10. CDR1 and CDR2 (germline): SGHVS, FQNEAQ. The CDR3 consists of 19 residues. The protocol was immunoSEQ multiplex PCR, while the TCRdb copy is restricted to in-frame clones and leaves out a portion. The table lists roughly 250,000 clones, 65% to 90% of them singletons. Material: peripheral blood. The chain combines TRBV7-8 with TRBJ1-3; 12 bases are a match to TRBD1. The sequence was collected from a woman of 80 years or more with active or convalescent COVID-19. CDR3 protein: CASSYGTGGPRVSGNTIYF. The CDR3 nucleotides are TGTGCCAGCAGCTACGGGACAGGGGGCCCCAGAGTCTCTGGAAACACCATATATTTT.